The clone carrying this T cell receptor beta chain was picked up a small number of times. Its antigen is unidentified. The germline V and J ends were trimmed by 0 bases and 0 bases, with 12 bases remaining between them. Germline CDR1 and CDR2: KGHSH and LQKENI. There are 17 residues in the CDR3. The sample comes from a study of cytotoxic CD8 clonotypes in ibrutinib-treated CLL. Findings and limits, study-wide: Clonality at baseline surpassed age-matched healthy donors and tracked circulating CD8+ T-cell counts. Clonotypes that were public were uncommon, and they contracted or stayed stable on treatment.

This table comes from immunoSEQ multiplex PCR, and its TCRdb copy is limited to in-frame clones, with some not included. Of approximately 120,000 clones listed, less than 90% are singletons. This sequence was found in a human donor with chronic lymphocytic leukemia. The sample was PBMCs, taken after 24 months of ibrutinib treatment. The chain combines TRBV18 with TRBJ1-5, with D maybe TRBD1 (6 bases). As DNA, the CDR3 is TGTGCCAGCTCACCACCGACAGGCGGCTATAGCAATCAGCCCCAGCATTTT. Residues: CASSPPTGGYSNQPQHF.